The 3 T cell receptor beta chains below come from one sample, sequenced in a study of blood T cell repertoires in COVID-19. Repertoires were generated with immunoSEQ multiplex PCR, while TCRdb's copy carries only in-frame clones and drops some. The table lists fewer than 300,000 clones, 75% to 90% of them singletons. The sequenced material came from peripheral blood. These receptors were obtained from a woman in her seventies with active or convalescent COVID-19.

The chain couples TRBV10-3 to TRBJ2-1; a weak D match, TRBD1 (6 bases). Trimming cost V 7 bases and J 4 bases, with 11 bases left between them. The CDR3 consists of 13 residues. The germline CDR1 and CDR2 sequences are ENHRY and SYGVKD. In DNA form, the CDR3 reads TGTGCCATCACCTCTACAGGGTACAATGAGCAGTTCTTC. It is translated as CAITSTGYNEQFF.

J is TRBJ2-5 and V is TRBV7-2, with TRBD2 matching over 11 bases. The CDR3 totals 15 residues. The V gene end was trimmed by 8 bases and the J gene end by 2 bases; junction bases not matched to a gene: 7. Germline V gene data show CDR1 as SGHTA and CDR2 as FQGNSA. The CDR3 DNA sequence: TGTGCCAGCGGCTCACTAGCGGGGGTTCAAGAGACCCAGTACTTC. Translation: CASGSLAGVQETQYF.

The genes are TRBV4-3 and TRBJ2-5, with TRBD2 identical over 8 bases. CDR1 and CDR2 from the germline V gene are LGHNA and YSLEER. With 3 bases clipped from V and 5 bases from J, the junction kept 8 bases outside the gene matches. The length of the CDR3 is 15 residues. The chain's CDR3 is CASSQNGGAGETQYF. The DNA of the CDR3 is TGCGCCAGCAGCCAGAACGGGGGGGCTGGGGAGACCCAGTACTTC.